This paragraph reports one T cell receptor beta chain. The record originates from a study of OX40 agonist ivuxolimab in advanced cancers. V lost 4 bases to trimming and J lost 2 bases; unmatched junction nucleotides: 2. Looked up from germline, CDR1 is SGHTA and CDR2 is FQGTGA. This CDR3 spans 14 amino acids. Here immunoSEQ multiplex PCR was the method, and the copy in TCRdb shows in-frame clones only, minus some. The repertoire holds about 98,000 clones, with approximately 88% as singletons. The rearrangement joins TRBV7-3 to TRBJ1-2; TRBD1 matches at 9 bases. This sample comprised CD4+ or CD8+ T cells sorted from blood, obtained in a trial of the OX40 agonist ivuxolimab. This clonotype was obtained from an adult with an advanced solid tumor such as melanoma, head and neck, liver or kidney cancer. CDR3 nucleotide sequence: TGTGCCAGCAGCTCGGGACAGGGAAACTATGGCTACACCTTC. The encoded protein is CASSSGQGNYGYTF.